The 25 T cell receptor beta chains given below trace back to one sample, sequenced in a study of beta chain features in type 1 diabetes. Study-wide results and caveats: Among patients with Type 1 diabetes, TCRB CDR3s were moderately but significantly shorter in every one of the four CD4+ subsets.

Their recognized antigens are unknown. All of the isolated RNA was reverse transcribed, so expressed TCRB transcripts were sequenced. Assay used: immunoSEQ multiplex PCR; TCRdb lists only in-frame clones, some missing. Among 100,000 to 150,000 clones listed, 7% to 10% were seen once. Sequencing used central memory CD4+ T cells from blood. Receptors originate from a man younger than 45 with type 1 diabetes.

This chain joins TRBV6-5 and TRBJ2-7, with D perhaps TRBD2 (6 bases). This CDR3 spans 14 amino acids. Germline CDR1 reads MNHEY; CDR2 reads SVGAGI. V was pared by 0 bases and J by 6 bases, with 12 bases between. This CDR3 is CASSYSGTSVEQYF. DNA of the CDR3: TGTGCCAGCAGTTACTCTGGGACTTCAGTCGAGCAGTACTTC.

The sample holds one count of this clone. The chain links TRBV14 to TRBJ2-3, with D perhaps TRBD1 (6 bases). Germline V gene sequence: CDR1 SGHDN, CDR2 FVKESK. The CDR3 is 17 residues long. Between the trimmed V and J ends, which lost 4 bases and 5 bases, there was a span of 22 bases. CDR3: CASSPPWGRGGGDTQYF. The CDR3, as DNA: TGTGCCAGCAGCCCCCCCTGGGGCAGGGGTGGAGGAGATACGCAGTATTTT.

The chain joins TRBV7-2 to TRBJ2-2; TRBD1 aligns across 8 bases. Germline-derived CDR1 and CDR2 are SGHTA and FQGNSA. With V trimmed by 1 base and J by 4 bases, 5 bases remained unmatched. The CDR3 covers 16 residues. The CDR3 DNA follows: TGTGCCAGCAGCTTAGGGTGGACAGGGATCACCGGGGAGCTGTTTTTT. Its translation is CASSLGWTGITGELFF.

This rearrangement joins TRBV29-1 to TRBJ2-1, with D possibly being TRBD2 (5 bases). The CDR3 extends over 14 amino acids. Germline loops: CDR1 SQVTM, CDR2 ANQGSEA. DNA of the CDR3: TGCACCACCTCTAGGAGTTATTTCGGGGAAGAGCAGTTCTTC. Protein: CTTSRSYFGEEQFF.

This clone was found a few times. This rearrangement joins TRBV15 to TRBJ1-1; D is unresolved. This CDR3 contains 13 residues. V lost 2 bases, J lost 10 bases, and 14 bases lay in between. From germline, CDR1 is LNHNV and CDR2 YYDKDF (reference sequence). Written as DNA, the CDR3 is TGTGCCACCAGCAGAAACCTAGGGAGGGCAGCTTTCTTT. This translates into CATSRNLGRAAFF.

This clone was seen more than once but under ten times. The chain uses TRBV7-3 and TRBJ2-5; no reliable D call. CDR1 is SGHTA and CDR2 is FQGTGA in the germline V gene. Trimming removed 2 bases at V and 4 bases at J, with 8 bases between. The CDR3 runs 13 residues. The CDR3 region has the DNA TGTGCCAGCAGCTTAGGAAGCGCAGAGACCCAGTACTTC. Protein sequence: CASSLGSAETQYF. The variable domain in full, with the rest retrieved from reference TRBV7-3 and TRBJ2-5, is GAGVSQTPSNKVTEKGKYVELRCDPISGHTALYWYRQSLGQGPEFLIYFQGTGAADDSGLPNDRFFAVRPEGSVSTLKIQRTERGDSAVYLCASSLGSAETQYFGPGTRLLVL.

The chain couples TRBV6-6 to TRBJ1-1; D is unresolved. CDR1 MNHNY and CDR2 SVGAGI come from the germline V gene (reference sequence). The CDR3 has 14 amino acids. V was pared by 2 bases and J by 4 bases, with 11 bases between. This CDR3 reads CASSYRGSGTEAFF. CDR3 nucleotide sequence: TGTGCCAGCAGTTACCGAGGGTCCGGCACTGAAGCTTTCTTT.

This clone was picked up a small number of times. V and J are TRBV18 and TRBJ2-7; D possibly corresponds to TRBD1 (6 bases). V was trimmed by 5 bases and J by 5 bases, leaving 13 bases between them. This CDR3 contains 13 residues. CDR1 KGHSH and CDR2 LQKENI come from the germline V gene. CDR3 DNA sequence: TGTGCCAGCTCAAGTAACCGGGACAACGAGCAGTACTTC. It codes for CASSSNRDNEQYF.

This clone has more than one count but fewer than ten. CDR3 DNA: TGTGCCACCAGCAGAGATGCAGGGGGGTCCACTGAAGCTTTCTTT. Encoded protein: CATSRDAGGSTEAFF. The chain employs TRBV15 and TRBJ1-1, with TRBD1 matching over 7 bases. The germline CDR1 and CDR2 sequences are LNHNV and YYDKDF (reference sequence). Germline trimming cut 0 bases from V and 4 bases from J; bases unmatched to any gene: 5. The length of the CDR3 is 15 residues.

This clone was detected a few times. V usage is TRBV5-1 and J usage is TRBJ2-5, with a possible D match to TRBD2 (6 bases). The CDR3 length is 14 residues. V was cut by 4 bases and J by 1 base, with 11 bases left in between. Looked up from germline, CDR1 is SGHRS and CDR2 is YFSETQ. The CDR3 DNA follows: TGCGCCAGCAGCAGAGGGACTGTCCAAGAGACCCAGTACTTC. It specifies CASSRGTVQETQYF.

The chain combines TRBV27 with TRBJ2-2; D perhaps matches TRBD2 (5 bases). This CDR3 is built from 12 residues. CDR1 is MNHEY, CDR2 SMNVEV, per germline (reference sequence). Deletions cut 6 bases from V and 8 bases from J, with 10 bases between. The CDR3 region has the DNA TGTGCCAGCAGCCTGGACTGGGGGGAGCTGTTTTTT. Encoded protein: CASSLDWGELFF.

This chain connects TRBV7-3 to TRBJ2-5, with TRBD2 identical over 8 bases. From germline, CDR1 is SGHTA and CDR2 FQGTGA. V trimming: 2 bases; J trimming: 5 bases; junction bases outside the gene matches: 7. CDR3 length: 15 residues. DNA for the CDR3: TGTGCCAGCAGCTTAGCAGCGGGGGCTGGGGAGACCCAGTACTTC. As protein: CASSLAAGAGETQYF.

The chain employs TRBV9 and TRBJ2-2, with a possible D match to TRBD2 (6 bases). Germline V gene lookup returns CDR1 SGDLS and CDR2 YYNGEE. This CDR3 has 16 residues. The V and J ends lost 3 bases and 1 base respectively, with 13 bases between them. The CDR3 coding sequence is TGTGCCAGCAGCGAATCCGGGAGTATGAACACCGGGGAGCTGTTTTTT. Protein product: CASSESGSMNTGELFF.

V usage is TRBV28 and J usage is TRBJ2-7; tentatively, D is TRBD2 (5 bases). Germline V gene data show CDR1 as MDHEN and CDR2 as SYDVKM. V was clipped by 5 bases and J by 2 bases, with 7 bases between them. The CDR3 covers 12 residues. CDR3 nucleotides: TGTGCCAGCAGTCCCGGGACCTACGAGCAGTACTTC. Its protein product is CASSPGTYEQYF.

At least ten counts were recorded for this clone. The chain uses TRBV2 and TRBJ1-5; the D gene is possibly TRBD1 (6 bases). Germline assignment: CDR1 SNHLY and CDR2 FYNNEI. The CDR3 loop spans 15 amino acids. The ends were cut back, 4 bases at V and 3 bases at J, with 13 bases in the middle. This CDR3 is CASSVEGGHNQPQHF. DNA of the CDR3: TGTGCCAGCAGTGTTGAAGGGGGTCACAATCAGCCCCAGCATTTT.

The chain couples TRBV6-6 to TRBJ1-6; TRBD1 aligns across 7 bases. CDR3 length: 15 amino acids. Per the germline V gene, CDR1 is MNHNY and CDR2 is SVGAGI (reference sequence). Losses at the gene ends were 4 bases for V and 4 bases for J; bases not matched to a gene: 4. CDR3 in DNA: TGTGCCAGCAGTTCAGAGACAGGGTATAATTCACCCCTCCACTTT. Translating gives CASSSETGYNSPLHF.

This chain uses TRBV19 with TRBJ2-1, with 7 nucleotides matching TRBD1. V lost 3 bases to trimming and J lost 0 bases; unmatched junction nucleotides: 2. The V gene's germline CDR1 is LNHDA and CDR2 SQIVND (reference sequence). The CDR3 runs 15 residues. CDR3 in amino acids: CASSMGQSSYNEQFF. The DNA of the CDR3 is TGTGCCAGTAGTATGGGACAGAGCTCCTACAATGAGCAGTTCTTC.

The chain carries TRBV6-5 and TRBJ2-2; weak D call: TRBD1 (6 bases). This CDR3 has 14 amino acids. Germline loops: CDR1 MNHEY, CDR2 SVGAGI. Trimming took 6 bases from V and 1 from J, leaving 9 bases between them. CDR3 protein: CASSGTRNTGELFF. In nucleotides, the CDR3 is TGTGCCAGCAGCGGGACACGGAACACCGGGGAGCTGTTTTTT.

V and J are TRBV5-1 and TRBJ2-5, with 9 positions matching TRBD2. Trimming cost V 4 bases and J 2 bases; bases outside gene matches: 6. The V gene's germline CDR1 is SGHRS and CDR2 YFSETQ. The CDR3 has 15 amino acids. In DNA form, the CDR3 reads TGCGCCAGCAGCATAATAGCGGGGGTACAAGAGACCCAGTACTTC. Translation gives CASSIIAGVQETQYF.

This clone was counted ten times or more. The CDR3 DNA follows: TGTGCCAGCAGCTTCGGTGCGGAGACCCAGTACTTC. It specifies CASSFGAETQYF. The rearrangement joins TRBV7-9 to TRBJ2-5, with D uncertain. The CDR3 consists of 12 residues. The V gene's germline CDR1 is SEHNR and CDR2 FQNEAQ (reference sequence). V was cut by 3 bases and J by 5 bases, with 7 bases left in between.

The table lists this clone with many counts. CDR3 loop: CASSLGWGPNEQFF. The CDR3 bases are TGTGCCAGCAGCTTGGGCTGGGGCCCCAATGAGCAGTTCTTC. The V call is TRBV7-3, the J call TRBJ2-1, with D perhaps matching TRBD1 (5 bases). The CDR3 has 14 amino acids. CDR1 is SGHTA, CDR2 FQGTGA, per germline. Trimming cost V 3 bases and J 6 bases, with 12 bases left between them.

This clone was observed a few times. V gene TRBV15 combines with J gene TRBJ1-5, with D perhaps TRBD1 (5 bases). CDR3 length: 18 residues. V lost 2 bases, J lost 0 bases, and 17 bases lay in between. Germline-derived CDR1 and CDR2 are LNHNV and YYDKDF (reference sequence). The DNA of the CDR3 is TGTGCCACCAGCAGACACCTTTTGACAGCTTATAGCAATCAGCCCCAGCATTTT. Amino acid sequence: CATSRHLLTAYSNQPQHF.

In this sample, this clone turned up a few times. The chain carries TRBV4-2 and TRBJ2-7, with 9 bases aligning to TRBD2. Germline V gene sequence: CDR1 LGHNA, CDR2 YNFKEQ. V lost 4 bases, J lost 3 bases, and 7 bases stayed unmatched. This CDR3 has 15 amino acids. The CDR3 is CASSPRRRGGYEQYF. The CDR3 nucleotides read TGTGCCAGCAGCCCAAGACGGCGGGGGGGCTACGAGCAGTACTTC.

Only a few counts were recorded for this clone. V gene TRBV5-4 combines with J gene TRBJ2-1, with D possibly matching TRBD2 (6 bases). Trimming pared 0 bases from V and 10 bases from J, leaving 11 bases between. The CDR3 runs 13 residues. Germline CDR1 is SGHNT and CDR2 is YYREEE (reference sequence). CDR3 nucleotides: TGTGCCAGCAGCTTGGATCGGCGGGGCGAGCAGTTCTTC. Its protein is CASSLDRRGEQFF.

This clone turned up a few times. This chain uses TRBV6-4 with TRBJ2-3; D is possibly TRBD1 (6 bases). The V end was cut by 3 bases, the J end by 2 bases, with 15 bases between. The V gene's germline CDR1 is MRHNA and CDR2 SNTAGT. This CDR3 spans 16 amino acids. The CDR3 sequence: CASSDPGQGHTDTQYF. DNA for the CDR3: TGTGCCAGCAGTGATCCGGGTCAGGGGCACACAGATACGCAGTATTTT.